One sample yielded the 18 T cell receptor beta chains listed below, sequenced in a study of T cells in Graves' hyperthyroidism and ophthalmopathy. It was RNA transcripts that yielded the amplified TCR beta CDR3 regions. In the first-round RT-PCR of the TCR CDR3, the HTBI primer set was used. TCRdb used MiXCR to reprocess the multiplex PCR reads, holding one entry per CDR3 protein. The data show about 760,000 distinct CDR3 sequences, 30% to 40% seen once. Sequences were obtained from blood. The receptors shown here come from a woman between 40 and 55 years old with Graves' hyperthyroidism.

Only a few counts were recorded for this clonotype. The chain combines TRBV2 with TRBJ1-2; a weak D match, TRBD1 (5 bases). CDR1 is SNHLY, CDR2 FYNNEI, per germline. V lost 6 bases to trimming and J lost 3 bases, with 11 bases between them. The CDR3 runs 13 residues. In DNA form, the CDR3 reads TGTGCCAGCAGACTGACAGAAGACTATGGCTACACCTTC. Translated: CASRLTEDYGYTF.

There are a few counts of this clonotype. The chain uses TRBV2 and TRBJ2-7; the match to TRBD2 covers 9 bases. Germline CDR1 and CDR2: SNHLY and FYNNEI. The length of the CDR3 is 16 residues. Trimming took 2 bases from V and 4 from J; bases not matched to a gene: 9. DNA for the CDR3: TGTGCCAGCAGTGAATCCTCGGGACTAGCCTTATACGAGCAGTACTTC. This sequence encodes CASSESSGLALYEQYF.

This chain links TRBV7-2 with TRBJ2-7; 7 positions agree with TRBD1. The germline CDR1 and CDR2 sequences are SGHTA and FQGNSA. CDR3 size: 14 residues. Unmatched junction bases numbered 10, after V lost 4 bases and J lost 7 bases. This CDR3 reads CASSSGQVVDEQYF. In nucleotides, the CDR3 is TGTGCCAGCAGCTCCGGACAGGTGGTCGATGAGCAGTACTTC.

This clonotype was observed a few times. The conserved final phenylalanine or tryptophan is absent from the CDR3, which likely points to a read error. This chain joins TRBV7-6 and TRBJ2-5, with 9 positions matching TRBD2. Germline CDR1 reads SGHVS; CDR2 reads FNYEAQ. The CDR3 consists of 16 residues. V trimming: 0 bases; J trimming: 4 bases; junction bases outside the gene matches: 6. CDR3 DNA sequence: TGTGCCAGCAGCTTAGCGGGACTAGCTAGGGGAGAGACCCAGTACCTC. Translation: CASSLAGLARGETQYL.

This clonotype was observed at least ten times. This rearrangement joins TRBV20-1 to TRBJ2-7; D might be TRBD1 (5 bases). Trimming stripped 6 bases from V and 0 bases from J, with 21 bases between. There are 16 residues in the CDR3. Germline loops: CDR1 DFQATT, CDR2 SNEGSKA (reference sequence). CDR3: CSAPRRVGTSSYEQYF. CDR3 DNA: TGCAGTGCCCCTCGCAGGGTGGGAACCAGCTCCTACGAGCAGTACTTC.

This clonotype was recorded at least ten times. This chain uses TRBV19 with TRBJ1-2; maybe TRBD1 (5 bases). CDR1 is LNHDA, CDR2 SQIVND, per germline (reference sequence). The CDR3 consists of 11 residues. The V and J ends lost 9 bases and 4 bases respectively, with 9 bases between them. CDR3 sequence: CASLDSYGYTF. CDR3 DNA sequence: TGTGCCAGCCTCGACAGCTATGGCTACACCTTC. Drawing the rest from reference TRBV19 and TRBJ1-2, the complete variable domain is DGGITQSPKYLFRKEGQNVTLSCEQNLNHDAMYWYRQDPGQGLRLIYYSQIVNDFQKGDIAEGYSVSREKKESFPLTVTSAQKNPTAFYLCASLDSYGYTFGSGTRLTVV.

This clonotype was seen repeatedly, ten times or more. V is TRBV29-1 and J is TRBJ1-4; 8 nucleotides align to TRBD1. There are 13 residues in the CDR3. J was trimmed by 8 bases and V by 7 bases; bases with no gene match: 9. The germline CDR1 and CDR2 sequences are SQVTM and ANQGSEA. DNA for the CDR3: TGCAGCGCTATGGACAGGGTTGGCGAAAAACTGTTTTTT. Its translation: CSAMDRVGEKLFF.

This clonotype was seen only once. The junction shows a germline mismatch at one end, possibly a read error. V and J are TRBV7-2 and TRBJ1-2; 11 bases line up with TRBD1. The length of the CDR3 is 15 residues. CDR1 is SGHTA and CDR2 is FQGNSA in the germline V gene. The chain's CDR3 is CASSLGQGANYGYAF. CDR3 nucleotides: TGTGCCAGCAGCCTAGGACAGGGGGCTAACTATGGCTACGCCTTC.

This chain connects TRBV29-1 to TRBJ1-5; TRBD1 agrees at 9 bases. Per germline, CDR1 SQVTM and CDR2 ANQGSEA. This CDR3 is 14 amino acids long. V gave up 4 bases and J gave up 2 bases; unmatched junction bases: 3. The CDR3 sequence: CSVGRTGGNQPQHF. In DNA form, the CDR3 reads TGCAGCGTTGGACGGACAGGGGGCAATCAGCCCCAGCATTTT.

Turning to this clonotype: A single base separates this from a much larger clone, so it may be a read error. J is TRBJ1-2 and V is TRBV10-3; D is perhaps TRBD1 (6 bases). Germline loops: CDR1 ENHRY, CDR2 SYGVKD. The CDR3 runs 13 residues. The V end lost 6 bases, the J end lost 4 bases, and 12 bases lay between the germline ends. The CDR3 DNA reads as TGTGCCATCAGGCTTACAGGGACCTATGGCTACACCTTC. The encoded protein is CAIRLTGTYGYTF.

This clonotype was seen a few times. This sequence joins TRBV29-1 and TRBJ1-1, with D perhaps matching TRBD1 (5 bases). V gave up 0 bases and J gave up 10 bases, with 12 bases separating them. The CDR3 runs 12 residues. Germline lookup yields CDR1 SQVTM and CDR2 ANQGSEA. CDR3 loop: CSVEDRGGGAFF. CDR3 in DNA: TGCAGCGTTGAAGATAGGGGCGGCGGAGCTTTCTTT.

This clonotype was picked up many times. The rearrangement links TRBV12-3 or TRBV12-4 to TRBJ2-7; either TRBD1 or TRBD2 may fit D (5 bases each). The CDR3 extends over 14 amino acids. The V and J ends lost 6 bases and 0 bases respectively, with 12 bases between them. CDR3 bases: TGTGCCAGCAGCCCACAGGAGGACTCCTACGAGCAGTACTTC. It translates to CASSPQEDSYEQYF.

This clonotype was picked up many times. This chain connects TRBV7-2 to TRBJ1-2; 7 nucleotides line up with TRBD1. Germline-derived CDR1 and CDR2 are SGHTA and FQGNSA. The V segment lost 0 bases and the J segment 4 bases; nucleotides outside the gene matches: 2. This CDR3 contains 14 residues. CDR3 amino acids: CASSLAGTAYGYTF. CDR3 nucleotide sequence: TGTGCCAGCAGCTTAGCCGGGACAGCCTATGGCTACACCTTC.

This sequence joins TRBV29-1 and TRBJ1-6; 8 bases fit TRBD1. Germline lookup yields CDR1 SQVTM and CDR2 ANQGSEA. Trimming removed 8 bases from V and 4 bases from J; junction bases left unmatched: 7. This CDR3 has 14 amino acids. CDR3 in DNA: TGCAGCTCCCGGGACAGGTCTTATAATTCACCCCTCCACTTT. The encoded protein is CSSRDRSYNSPLHF.

The CDR3 is CASSKGVMNTEAFF. CDR3 nucleotide sequence: TGTGCCAGCTCCAAAGGGGTAATGAACACTGAAGCTTTCTTT. The gene calls are TRBV6-1 and TRBJ1-1, with D possibly matching TRBD1 (5 bases). CDR3 length: 14 residues. Germline CDR1 is MNHNS and CDR2 is SASEGT. V lost 8 bases and J lost 0, with 13 bases in between.

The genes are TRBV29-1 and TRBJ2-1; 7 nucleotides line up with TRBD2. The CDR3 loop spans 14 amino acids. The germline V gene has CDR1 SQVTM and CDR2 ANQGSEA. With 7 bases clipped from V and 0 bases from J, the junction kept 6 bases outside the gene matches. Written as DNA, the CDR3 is TGCAGCGGAAGCGGGGACTTCTCCTACAATGAGCAGTTCTTC. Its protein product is CSGSGDFSYNEQFF.

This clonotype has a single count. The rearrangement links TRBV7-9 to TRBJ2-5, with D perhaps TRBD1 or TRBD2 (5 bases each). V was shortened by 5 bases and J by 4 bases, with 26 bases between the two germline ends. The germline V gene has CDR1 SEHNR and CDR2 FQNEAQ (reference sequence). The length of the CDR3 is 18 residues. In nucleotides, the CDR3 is TGTGCCAGCAGCCAGTACGGGGTTGGAACCGGGGCTTTAGAGACCCAGTACTTC. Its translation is CASSQYGVGTGALETQYF.

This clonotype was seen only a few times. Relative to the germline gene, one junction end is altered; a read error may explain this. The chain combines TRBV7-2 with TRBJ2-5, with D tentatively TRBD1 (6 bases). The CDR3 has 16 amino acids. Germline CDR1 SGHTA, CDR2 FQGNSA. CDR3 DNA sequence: TGCGCCAGCAGTCCGTCCCCGCAGGGCAGGGGAGAGACCCAGTACTTC. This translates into CASSPSPQGRGETQYF.